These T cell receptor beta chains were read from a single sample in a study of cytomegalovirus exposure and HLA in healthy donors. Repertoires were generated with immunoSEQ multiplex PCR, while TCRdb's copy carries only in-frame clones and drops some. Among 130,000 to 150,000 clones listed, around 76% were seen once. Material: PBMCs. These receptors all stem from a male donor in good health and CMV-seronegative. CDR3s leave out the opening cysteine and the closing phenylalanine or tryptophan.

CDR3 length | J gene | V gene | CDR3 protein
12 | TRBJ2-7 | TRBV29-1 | SVEEGDRGYEQY
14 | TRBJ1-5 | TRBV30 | AWSRRQGPPGAPQH
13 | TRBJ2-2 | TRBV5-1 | ASSLVGGNTGELF
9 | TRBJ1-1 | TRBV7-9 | ASSEYIEAF
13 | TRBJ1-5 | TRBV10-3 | AISLGTGGNQPQH
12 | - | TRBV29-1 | SVMLAGGSYEQY
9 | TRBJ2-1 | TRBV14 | ASSPGNEQF
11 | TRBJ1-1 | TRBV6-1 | ASSDEQGAEAF
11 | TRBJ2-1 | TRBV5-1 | ASSLFTNNEQF
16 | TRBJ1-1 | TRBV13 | ASSIGYDRWLKNTEAF
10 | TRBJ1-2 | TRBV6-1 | ASSESGFGYT
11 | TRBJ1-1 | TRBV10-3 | AISELRGNEAF
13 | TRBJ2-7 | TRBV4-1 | ASSQKNPTGAEQY
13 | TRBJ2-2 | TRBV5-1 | ASSPGTGISGELF
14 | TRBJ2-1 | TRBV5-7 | ARSLVASGRGDEQF
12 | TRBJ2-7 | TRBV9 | ASSGQGIGYEQY
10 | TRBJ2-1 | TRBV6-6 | ASSARGNEQF
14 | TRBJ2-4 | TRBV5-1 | ASSYNRGAWKNIQY
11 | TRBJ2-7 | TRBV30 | AWSLAGAYEQY
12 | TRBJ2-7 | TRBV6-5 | ASMASGSTYEQY
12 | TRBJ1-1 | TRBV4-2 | ASSLGQANTEAF
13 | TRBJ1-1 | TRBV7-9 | ASTPSGGIGTEAF
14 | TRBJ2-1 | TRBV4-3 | ASSQDRRVPYNEQF
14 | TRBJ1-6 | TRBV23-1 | ARFRGGPQPNSPLH
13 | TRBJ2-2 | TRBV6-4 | ASSDKQLSIGELF
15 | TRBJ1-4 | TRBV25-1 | ASGATGSVAGIEKLF
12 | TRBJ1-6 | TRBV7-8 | ASTQGSYNSPLH
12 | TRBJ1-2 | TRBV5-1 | ASSLQDSAYGYT
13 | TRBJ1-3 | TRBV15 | ATSTKGAAGNTIY
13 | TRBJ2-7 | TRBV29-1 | SVERGTGSGGEQY
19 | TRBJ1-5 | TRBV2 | ASSAPGGAGALRGGKQPQH
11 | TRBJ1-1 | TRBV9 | ASSADPEGGAF
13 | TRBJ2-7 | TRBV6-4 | ASSASQGASYEQY
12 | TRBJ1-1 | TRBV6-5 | ASSYSQGNTEAF
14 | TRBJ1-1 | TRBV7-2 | ASSRTGGSMNTEAF
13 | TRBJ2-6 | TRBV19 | ATTEGAGGANVLT
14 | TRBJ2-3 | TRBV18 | ASSPRAGGNTDTQY
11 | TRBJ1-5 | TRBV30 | AWSTERWQPQH
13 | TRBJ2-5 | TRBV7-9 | ASSSTQGVLETQY